Following are 25 T cell receptor beta chains from one sample sequenced in a study of shared clonotypes between healthy human individuals. Here immunoSEQ multiplex PCR was the method, and the copy in TCRdb shows in-frame clones only, minus some. The sample includes 650,000 to 750,000 clones, less than 80% of them seen just once. Sequencing used memory CD4+ T cells sorted from blood. Regarding subset: CD45RA-negative fraction. The receptors derive from a woman aged 25 to 39 in good health.

The rearrangement uses TRBV7-2 and TRBJ1-2; 11 bases fit TRBD1. CDR1 is SGHTA and CDR2 is FQGNSA in the germline V gene. CDR3 length: 14 residues. V lost 5 bases, J lost 4 bases, and 3 bases stayed unmatched. The CDR3 sequence: CASSQGTGGYGYTF. CDR3 nucleotide sequence: TGTGCCAGCAGCCAGGGGACAGGGGGCTATGGCTACACCTTC.

The rearrangement joins TRBV25-1 to TRBJ2-7, with TRBD1 matching over 7 bases. Germline CDR1 reads MGHDK; CDR2 reads SYGVNS. Trimming cost V 3 bases and J 3 bases; bases outside gene matches: 11. CDR3 length: 16 amino acids. The CDR3 bases are TGTGCCAGCAGTGACCCGAGACAGGGACATGGCTACGAGCAGTACTTC. Translated: CASSDPRQGHGYEQYF.

This clone was picked up one time. V and J are TRBV2 and TRBJ1-5; no definite D call. This CDR3 contains 15 residues. V lost 4 bases and J 1 base, leaving 11 bases between the germline ends. Germline V gene lookup returns CDR1 SNHLY and CDR2 FYNNEI. CDR3 in amino acids: CASSVLSASNQPQHF. CDR3 DNA sequence: TGTGCCAGCAGTGTACTCTCAGCGAGCAATCAGCCCCAGCATTTT. Together with reference TRBV2 and TRBJ1-5, the CDR3 gives the full variable domain: EPEVTQTPSHQVTQMGQEVILRCVPISNHLYFYWYRQILGQKVEFLVSFYNNEISEKSEIFDDQFSVERPDGSNFTLKIRSTKLEDSAMYFCASSVLSASNQPQHFGDGTRLSIL.

This sequence joins TRBV10-2 and TRBJ2-7; D is undetermined. There are 13 residues in the CDR3. V shed 5 bases and J shed 6 bases, with 14 bases lying between them. Per germline, CDR1 WSHSY and CDR2 SAAADI. This CDR3 is CASSHTALGEQYF. In DNA form, the CDR3 reads TGCGCCAGCAGTCACACAGCTCTAGGCGAGCAGTACTTC.

Concerning this clone: The sample carries other DNA sequences with the same CDR3. The chain has TRBV7-9 and TRBJ2-1; the D gene is possibly TRBD2 (6 bases). Trimming shortened V by 2 bases and J by 4 bases, and 9 bases separated the two germline ends. There are 14 residues in the CDR3. Germline V gene data show CDR1 as SEHNR and CDR2 as FQNEAQ (reference sequence). The CDR3 sequence is CASSLSGPYNEQFF. DNA for the CDR3: TGTGCCAGCAGCTTAAGCGGGCCTTACAATGAGCAGTTCTTC.

V and J are TRBV28 and TRBJ1-4, with 7 bases matching TRBD1. There are 17 residues in the CDR3. The junction had 17 bases not matched to a gene; V was cut back by 5 bases and J by 8 bases. In germline, CDR1 is MDHEN, CDR2 SYDVKM. The CDR3 DNA follows: TGTGCCAGCAGTCCCTACCGCGGACAGGTAGTGAGGGAAAAACTGTTTTTT. The encoded protein is CASSPYRGQVVREKLFF.

V and J are TRBV5-4 and TRBJ1-2, with 8 bases matching TRBD1. Germline trimming cut 4 bases from V and 4 bases from J; bases unmatched to any gene: 9. Germline V gives CDR1 SGHNT, CDR2 YYREEE (reference sequence). The CDR3 covers 15 residues. The CDR3 region is CASSNTGGSIYGYTF. Here the CDR3 DNA reads TGTGCCAGCAGCAACACAGGGGGTAGTATCTATGGCTACACCTTC.

The rearrangement joins TRBV18 to TRBJ1-4, with D perhaps TRBD1 (6 bases). This CDR3 comprises 15 residues. Trimming pared 2 bases from V and 5 bases from J, leaving 12 bases between. The germline V gene encodes CDR1 KGHSH and CDR2 LQKENI. The CDR3 DNA sequence: TGTGCCAGCTCACCATCTTCAGGGGAGAATGAAAAACTGTTTTTT. Protein: CASSPSSGENEKLFF.

This clone was detected only once. CDR3 residues: CASRLLMVPDPSEQYF. Here the CDR3 DNA reads TGTGCAAGTCGCTTACTCATGGTACCGGATCCCAGCGAGCAGTACTTC. The chain links TRBV12-2 to TRBJ2-7. TRBV12-2 is classified as a pseudogene. CDR3 length equals 16 residues.

The V call is TRBV27, the J call TRBJ2-3, with D unclear. The CDR3 covers 13 residues. Per germline, CDR1 MNHEY and CDR2 SMNVEV (reference sequence). V was cut by 10 bases and J by 1 base, with 12 bases left in between. CDR3 residues: CAIARRRTDTQYF. In nucleotides, the CDR3 is TGTGCCATCGCTCGCCGTCGCACAGATACGCAGTATTTT.

The CDR3 loop is CASSVATGELFF. The CDR3 DNA sequence: TGTGCCAGCAGCGTAGCCACCGGGGAGCTGTTTTTT. The chain is built from TRBV5-4 and TRBJ2-2; D is ambiguous. Per germline, CDR1 SGHNT and CDR2 YYREEE (reference sequence). The CDR3 totals 12 residues. V shed 4 bases and J shed 4 bases, with 5 bases lying between them.

This clone was counted at least ten times. This CDR3 is also generated by other DNA sequences in the sample. The chain couples TRBV5-1 to TRBJ1-3, with a possible D match to TRBD1 (6 bases). The CDR3 extends over 14 amino acids. Trimming removed 3 bases at V and 1 base at J, with 8 bases between. Germline V gene sequence: CDR1 SGHRS, CDR2 YFSETQ. The CDR3 loop is CASSWGTSGNTIYF. CDR3 sequence (DNA): TGCGCCAGCAGCTGGGGGACATCTGGAAACACCATATATTTT.

In this sample, this clone turned up a few times. CDR3 region: CASSELSGGYNEQFF. As DNA, the CDR3 is TGCGCCAGCAGTGAGTTAAGCGGGGGCTACAATGAGCAGTTCTTC. The gene calls are TRBV10-1 and TRBJ2-1, with 8 positions matching TRBD2. The germline V gene has CDR1 WNHNN and CDR2 SYGVQD (reference sequence). V lost 1 base, J lost 3 bases, and 2 bases stayed unmatched. The CDR3 consists of 15 residues.

The chain links TRBV11-2 to TRBJ1-2, with 7 nucleotides matching TRBD1. From germline, CDR1 is SGHAT and CDR2 FQNNGV. The CDR3 runs 13 residues. Unmatched junction bases numbered 7, after V lost 3 bases and J lost 9 bases. The CDR3 bases are TGTGCCAGCAGCTTCGACAGGGTTGGCAGCTACACCTTC. This sequence encodes CASSFDRVGSYTF.

V and J are TRBV7-8 and TRBJ1-2; no clear D. This CDR3 is 14 amino acids long. Trimming pared 1 base from V and 4 bases from J, leaving 10 bases between. The germline gives CDR1 SGHVS, CDR2 FQNEAQ. CDR3 bases: TGTGCCAGCAGCTTAGGGGCCTGGGGCTATGGCTACACCTTC. Residues: CASSLGAWGYGYTF.

This chain uses TRBV5-1 with TRBJ2-7; D is perhaps TRBD2 (6 bases). Germline-derived CDR1 and CDR2 are SGHRS and YFSETQ. The CDR3 is 17 amino acids. Trimming took 2 bases from V and 3 from J, leaving 21 bases between them. The DNA of the CDR3 is TGCGCCAGCAGCTTTAGCCCCCGCGGGACTTCCATCTACGAGCAGTACTTC. Its protein product is CASSFSPRGTSIYEQYF.

The V gene is TRBV7-6, the J gene TRBJ1-1; D might be TRBD1 (6 bases). Trimming cost V 5 bases and J 1 base, with 11 bases left between them. The CDR3 contains 14 residues. The germline V gene encodes CDR1 SGHVS and CDR2 FNYEAQ. Here the CDR3 DNA reads TGTGCCAGCAGCCCCACAGGGTGGAACACTGAAGCTTTCTTT. Residues: CASSPTGWNTEAFF.

In its sample, this clone was seen a few times. V is TRBV28 and J is TRBJ1-4; D ambiguous. The CDR3 is 14 amino acids. In germline, CDR1 is MDHEN, CDR2 SYDVKM. Trimming left V 1 base short and J 8 bases short, with 11 bases between. CDR3 nucleotide sequence: TGTGCCAGCAGTTTATTACCTGAGGAGGAAAAACTGTTTTTT. Residues: CASSLLPEEEKLFF.

Worth noting for this clone: This specimen includes other DNA sequences encoding the same CDR3. This chain links TRBV9 with TRBJ1-1, with D tentatively TRBD1 (5 bases). Germline CDR1 reads SGDLS; CDR2 reads YYNGEE. There are 15 residues in the CDR3. The V end was cut by 1 base, the J end by 4 bases, with 14 bases between. CDR3 bases: TGTGCCAGCAGCGTAAGGCCCGGGGCAGGCACTGAAGCTTTCTTT. Its translation is CASSVRPGAGTEAFF.

As concerns this clone: The junction departs from the called germline gene at one end, perhaps through a read error. The V call is TRBV5-4, the J call TRBJ2-7; TRBD2 aligns across 13 bases. This CDR3 comprises 15 residues. Germline V gene lookup returns CDR1 SGHNT and CDR2 YYREEE (reference sequence). CDR3 sequence (DNA): TGTGCCAGCAGCGGGACCGGACTAGCGGGAGACAAAAAGTCCTTC. Its protein product is CASSGTGLAGDKKSF. Filled out from reference TRBV5-4 and TRBJ2-7, the complete variable domain reads ETGVTQSPTHLIKTRGQQVTLRCSSQSGHNTVSWYQQALGQGPQFIFQYYREEENGRGNFPPRFSGLQFPNYSSELNVNALELDDSALYLCASSGTGLAGDKKSFGPGTRLTVT.

This clone was counted between two and nine times. J is TRBJ2-3 and V is TRBV11-1, with TRBD2 as a possible D gene (6 bases). Germline CDR1 SGHAT, CDR2 FQDESV (reference sequence). The CDR3 runs to 15 residues. The V end lost 4 bases, the J end lost 0 bases, and 11 bases lay between the germline ends. The CDR3 bases are TGTGCCAGCAGCTCATTAGCGGAAAGCACAGATACGCAGTATTTT. Translation: CASSSLAESTDTQYF.

CDR3 sequence reads: CSTRTGGMNTEAFF. Written as DNA, the CDR3 is TGCAGTACTCGGACAGGCGGAATGAACACTGAAGCTTTCTTT. This rearrangement joins TRBV29-1 to TRBJ1-1; TRBD1 matches 7 bases. The germline gives CDR1 SQVTM, CDR2 ANQGSEA. The CDR3 length is 14 residues.

The J gene is TRBJ2-2, the V gene TRBV18; D remains ambiguous. V was shortened by 8 bases and J by 0 bases, with 19 bases between the two germline ends. CDR3 length: 17 amino acids. Germline CDR1 is KGHSH and CDR2 is LQKENI. CDR3 nucleotides: TGTGCCAGCGCCAGGTTATCGTTAAACGCGAACACCGGGGAGCTGTTTTTT. Its translation is CASARLSLNANTGELFF.

The J gene is TRBJ1-5, the V gene TRBV2; D is uncertain. Per the germline V gene, CDR1 is SNHLY and CDR2 is FYNNEI. This CDR3 has 14 amino acids. V shed 4 bases and J shed 0 bases, with 7 bases lying between them. This CDR3 is CASSGSFSNQPQHF. The CDR3 nucleotides are TGTGCCAGCAGTGGGAGCTTTAGCAATCAGCCCCAGCATTTT.

This clone was detected a few times. This rearrangement joins TRBV18 to TRBJ1-5; 7 nucleotides match TRBD1. Trimming took 5 bases from V and 5 from J; bases not matched to a gene: 9. Germline-derived CDR1 and CDR2 are KGHSH and LQKENI. The CDR3 spans 15 residues. Written as DNA, the CDR3 is TGTGCCAGCTCAGCCACGGACAGGACGGATCAGCCCCAGCATTTT. Translated, it gives CASSATDRTDQPQHF.